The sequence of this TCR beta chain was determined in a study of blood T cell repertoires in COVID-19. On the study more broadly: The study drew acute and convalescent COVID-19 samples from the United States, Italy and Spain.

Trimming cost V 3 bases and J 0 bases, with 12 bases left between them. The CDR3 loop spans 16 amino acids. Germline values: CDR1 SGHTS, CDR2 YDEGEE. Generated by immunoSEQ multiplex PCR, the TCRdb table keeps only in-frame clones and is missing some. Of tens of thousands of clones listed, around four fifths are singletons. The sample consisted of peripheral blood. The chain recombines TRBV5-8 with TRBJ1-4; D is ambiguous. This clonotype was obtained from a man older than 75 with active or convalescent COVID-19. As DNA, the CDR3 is TGTGCCAGCAGCTCGGTCGGGTATGCAACTAATGAAAAACTGTTTTTT. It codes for CASSSVGYATNEKLFF. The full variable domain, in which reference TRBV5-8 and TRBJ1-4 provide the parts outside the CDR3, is EAGVTQSPTHLIKTRGQQATLRCSPISGHTSVYWYQQALGLGLQFLLWYDEGEERNRGNFPPRFSGRQFPNYSSELNVNALELEDSALYLCASSSVGYATNEKLFFGSGTQLSVL.